These T cell receptor beta chains were read from a single sample in a study of blood T cell repertoires in COVID-19. The protocol was immunoSEQ multiplex PCR, while the TCRdb copy is restricted to in-frame clones and leaves out a portion. The top ten clones hold approximately 10% of a sample with about 46,000 clones, 88% of them seen once. Sequencing input: peripheral blood. These receptors were obtained from a man between 45 and 60 years old with active COVID-19. Each CDR3 is given with its conserved first and last residue. Each record gives: J gene, V gene, D gene, clone size, CDR3 DNA, CDR3 protein. The D gene is left open where the match is weak. Size is omitted from some rows. Given values are once, few, many or a class for expanded clones.

J gene: TRBJ2-7
V gene: TRBV3-1/TRBV3-2
D gene: .
clone size: .
CDR3 DNA: TGTGCCAGCAGCCAATCCCCAGGGGCCCTCTACGAGCAGTACTTC
CDR3 protein: CASSQSPGALYEQYF

J gene: TRBJ2-7
V gene: TRBV5-1
D gene: TRBD2
clone size: few
CDR3 DNA: TGCGCCAGCAGCTTGGAGGGCGGGAGGAACCCCTACGAGCAGTACTTC
CDR3 protein: CASSLEGGRNPYEQYF

J gene: TRBJ2-7
V gene: TRBV6-5
D gene: TRBD1
clone size: .
CDR3 DNA: TGTGCCAGTGCGACAGGGGCCTACGAGCAGTACTTC
CDR3 protein: CASATGAYEQYF

J gene: TRBJ1-4
V gene: TRBV11-3
D gene: .
clone size: once
CDR3 DNA: TGTGCCAGCAGCTTAAGGGGAGGGGCTAATGAAAAACTGTTTTTT
CDR3 protein: CASSLRGGANEKLFF

J gene: TRBJ2-2
V gene: TRBV9
D gene: TRBD1
clone size: .
CDR3 DNA: TGTGCCAGCAGCGAATGGGGACAGGGGGTCTCCGGGGAGCTGTTTTTT
CDR3 protein: CASSEWGQGVSGELFF

J gene: TRBJ2-5
V gene: TRBV5-6
D gene: .
clone size: .
CDR3 DNA: TGTGCCAGCAGCTTGGGGCCAGCCCAGTACTTC
CDR3 protein: CASSLGPAQYF

J gene: TRBJ2-1
V gene: TRBV9
D gene: TRBD2
clone size: .
CDR3 DNA: TGTGCCAGCAACCGGGCTAGCGGGGGTAGCTCCTACAATGAGCAGTTCTTC
CDR3 protein: CASNRASGGSSYNEQFF

J gene: TRBJ2-1
V gene: TRBV21-1
D gene: .
clone size: .
CDR3 DNA: TGTGCCAGCGATCTTTTCCTTTTAGCGGGGTCCTACAATGAGCAGTTCTTC
CDR3 protein: CASDLFLLAGSYNEQFF

J gene: TRBJ2-7
V gene: TRBV4-3
D gene: TRBD1
clone size: .
CDR3 DNA: TGCGCCAGCAGCCAAGGGAAGGGACAGGGGGCCTACGAGCAGTACTTC
CDR3 protein: CASSQGKGQGAYEQYF

J gene: TRBJ2-5
V gene: TRBV7-2
D gene: .
clone size: .
CDR3 DNA: TGTGCCAGCAGCCGGCCAGGGGAGACCCAGTACTTC
CDR3 protein: CASSRPGETQYF

J gene: TRBJ2-1
V gene: TRBV9
D gene: .
clone size: once
CDR3 DNA: TGTGCCAGCAGCGTAGGATCCCGGACAGCCCCCCTAAGGTCCTACAATGAGCAGTTCTTC
CDR3 protein: CASSVGSRTAPLRSYNEQFF

J gene: TRBJ2-1
V gene: TRBV7-3
D gene: .
clone size: few
CDR3 DNA: TGTGCCAGCAGCTTATCAGGAACTGAGCAGTTCTTC
CDR3 protein: CASSLSGTEQFF

J gene: TRBJ2-1
V gene: TRBV15
D gene: .
clone size: .
CDR3 DNA: TGTGCCACCAGAAGTGGGGCCCAGAATGAGCAGTTCTTC
CDR3 protein: CATRSGAQNEQFF

J gene: TRBJ2-7
V gene: TRBV24-1
D gene: .
clone size: .
CDR3 DNA: TGTGCCACCAGAGCGGGTGAGGGCTCCGAGCAGTACTTC
CDR3 protein: CATRAGEGSEQYF

J gene: TRBJ2-7
V gene: TRBV7-9
D gene: .
clone size: once
CDR3 DNA: TGTGCCAGCAGCTCTCGACAGGAAGGGCAGTACTTC
CDR3 protein: CASSSRQEGQYF

J gene: TRBJ1-6
V gene: TRBV2
D gene: .
clone size: .
CDR3 DNA: TGTGCCAGCAGTGAACGCGCAGGTGTGGATTCACCCCTCCACTTT
CDR3 protein: CASSERAGVDSPLHF

J gene: TRBJ1-4
V gene: TRBV10-2
D gene: .
clone size: once
CDR3 DNA: TGCGCCAGCAGTGATGTGTGGGGGCGAGGGAGTGAAAAACTGTTTTTT
CDR3 protein: CASSDVWGRGSEKLFF

J gene: TRBJ2-7
V gene: TRBV2
D gene: TRBD2
clone size: .
CDR3 DNA: TGTGCCAGCAGCGATAGCGGGAGGGCGAGCTCCTACGAGCAGTACTTC
CDR3 protein: CASSDSGRASSYEQYF

J gene: TRBJ2-2
V gene: TRBV27
D gene: TRBD1
clone size: .
CDR3 DNA: TGTGCCAGCAGTTCCATAACAGGGGGCTTAAGTCTGCCCGGGGAGCTGTTTTTT
CDR3 protein: CASSSITGGLSLPGELFF

J gene: TRBJ1-2
V gene: TRBV30
D gene: .
clone size: .
CDR3 DNA: TGTGCCTGGAGGAAGGGGGGCTACACCTTC
CDR3 protein: CAWRKGGYTF

J gene: TRBJ2-7
V gene: TRBV5-1
D gene: .
clone size: .
CDR3 DNA: TGCGCCAGCACCTCCTATAACCGGGACAAGGAGCAGTACTTC
CDR3 protein: CASTSYNRDKEQYF

J gene: TRBJ2-3
V gene: TRBV2
D gene: TRBD2
clone size: .
CDR3 DNA: TGTGCCAGCACCCGGACTAGCGGGGGAACAGATACGCAGTATTTT
CDR3 protein: CASTRTSGGTDTQYF

J gene: TRBJ2-1
V gene: TRBV6-4
D gene: TRBD2
clone size: once
CDR3 DNA: TGTGCCAGCAGTGTGGAAGCGGGGAGAAACAATGAGCAGTTCTTC
CDR3 protein: CASSVEAGRNNEQFF

J gene: TRBJ2-1
V gene: TRBV7-8
D gene: TRBD1
clone size: .
CDR3 DNA: TGTGCCAGCAGGGGGACAGGGTACTACAATGAGCAGTTCTTC
CDR3 protein: CASRGTGYYNEQFF

J gene: TRBJ1-6
V gene: TRBV7-8
D gene: .
clone size: few
CDR3 DNA: TGTGCCAGCAGCTTAGGCGGGCCTTCCTATAATTCACCCCTCCACTTT
CDR3 protein: CASSLGGPSYNSPLHF

J gene: TRBJ1-5
V gene: TRBV12-3/TRBV12-4
D gene: .
clone size: .
CDR3 DNA: TGTGCCAGCCGTGACGGGTATCAGCCCCAGCATTTT
CDR3 protein: CASRDGYQPQHF

J gene: TRBJ2-1
V gene: TRBV6-2/TRBV6-3
D gene: .
clone size: .
CDR3 DNA: TGTGCCAGCAGTTTTGGACAGCGCAATGAGCAGTTCTTC
CDR3 protein: CASSFGQRNEQFF

J gene: TRBJ2-7
V gene: TRBV9
D gene: TRBD1
clone size: .
CDR3 DNA: TGTGCCAGCAGCGGACAGGGTGCCTACGAGCAGTACTTC
CDR3 protein: CASSGQGAYEQYF

J gene: TRBJ2-5
V gene: TRBV6-6
D gene: TRBD2
clone size: .
CDR3 DNA: TGTGCCAGCAGGCGGGAGCAAGAGACCCAGTACTTC
CDR3 protein: CASRREQETQYF